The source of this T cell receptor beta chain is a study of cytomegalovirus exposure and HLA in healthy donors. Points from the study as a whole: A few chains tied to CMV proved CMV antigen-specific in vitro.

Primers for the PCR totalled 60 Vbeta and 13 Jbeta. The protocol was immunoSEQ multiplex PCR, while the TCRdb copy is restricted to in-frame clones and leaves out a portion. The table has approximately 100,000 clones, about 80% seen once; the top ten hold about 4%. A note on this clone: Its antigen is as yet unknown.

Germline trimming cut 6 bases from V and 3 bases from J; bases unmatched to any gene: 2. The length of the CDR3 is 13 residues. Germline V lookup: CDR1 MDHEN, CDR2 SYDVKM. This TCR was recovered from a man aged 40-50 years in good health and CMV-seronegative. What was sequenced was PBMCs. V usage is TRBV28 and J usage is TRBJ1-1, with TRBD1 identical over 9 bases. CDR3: CASRQGAYTEAFF. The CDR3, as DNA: TGTGCCAGCAGACAGGGGGCTTACACTGAAGCTTTCTTT.